One sample yielded the 12 T cell receptor beta chains listed below, sequenced in a study of blood T cell repertoires in COVID-19. Measured with immunoSEQ multiplex PCR; TCRdb has only the in-frame clones, and not every one. Among around 140,000 clones listed, around 87% were seen once. The sequenced sample consisted of peripheral blood. The receptors shown here come from a man older than 75 with acute or convalescent COVID-19.

This clone was found once. The gene calls are TRBV7-9 and TRBJ2-3, with no clear D. Trimming pared 6 bases from V and 0 bases from J, leaving 4 bases between. The CDR3 has 12 amino acids. Germline CDR1 reads SEHNR; CDR2 reads FQNEAQ (reference sequence). The CDR3 loop reads CASSRSTDTQYF. CDR3 coding DNA: TGTGCCAGCAGTAGAAGCACAGATACGCAGTATTTT.

The chain couples TRBV29-1 to TRBJ2-1; tentative D call: TRBD1 (7 bases). From germline, CDR1 is SQVTM and CDR2 ANQGSEA. V lost 7 bases and J lost 10, with 11 bases in between. The CDR3 is made up of 10 amino acids. This CDR3 is CSGGTEEQFF. Written as DNA, the CDR3 is TGCAGCGGCGGGACAGAAGAGCAGTTCTTC.

The chain carries TRBV5-6 and TRBJ2-2; 7 nucleotides match TRBD1. This CDR3 has 15 residues. Germline V gene sequence: CDR1 SGHDT, CDR2 YYEEEE. V lost 0 bases and J lost 4; bases outside the gene matches: 3. The CDR3 sequence is CASSLEAGGTGELFF. CDR3 in DNA: TGTGCCAGCAGCTTGGAGGCAGGGGGCACCGGGGAGCTGTTTTTT.

This chain's CDR3 is CASSPEGGLSKNIQYF. The CDR3 nucleotides read TGCGCCAGCAGCCCCGAGGGGGGGCTGAGCAAAAACATTCAGTACTTC. V usage is TRBV5-1 and J usage is TRBJ2-4; weak D call: TRBD2 (7 bases). Germline V lookup: CDR1 SGHRS, CDR2 YFSETQ. The V gene lost 4 bases and the J gene lost 3 bases, with 17 bases spanning the gap. The CDR3 length is 16 residues.

The chain employs TRBV7-7 and TRBJ1-2; tentatively, D is TRBD1 (6 bases). The CDR3 loop spans 14 amino acids. Germline values: CDR1 SSHAT, CDR2 FNYEAQ (reference sequence). Deletions cut 2 bases from V and 6 bases from J, with 13 bases between. The CDR3 protein is CASSLYNRANGYTF. The DNA of the CDR3 is TGTGCCAGCAGCTTATATAACAGGGCTAATGGCTACACCTTC.

The V gene is TRBV19, the J gene TRBJ1-5; maybe TRBD1 (6 bases). CDR3 length: 16 amino acids. CDR1 and CDR2 (germline): LNHDA, SQIVND (reference sequence). V was trimmed by 4 bases and J by 0 bases, leaving 13 bases between them. CDR3 residues: CASSTVGAYSNQPQHF. For the CDR3, the DNA is TGTGCCAGTAGTACGGTGGGGGCTTATAGCAATCAGCCCCAGCATTTT.

The chain uses TRBV6-1 and TRBJ1-1; no reliable D call. Germline loops: CDR1 MNHNS, CDR2 SASEGT. V was shortened by 2 bases and J by 0 bases, with 10 bases between the two germline ends. This CDR3 comprises 15 residues. CDR3 sequence reads: CASSENGVMNTEAFF. The CDR3 DNA is TGTGCCAGCAGTGAAAACGGGGTCATGAACACTGAAGCTTTCTTT.

This clone was picked up a small number of times. The chain recombines TRBV11-2 with TRBJ2-7; perhaps TRBD2 as D (5 bases). CDR1 is SGHAT and CDR2 is FQNNGV in the germline V gene. This CDR3 comprises 14 residues. V lost 3 bases, J lost 1 base, and 10 bases lay in between. CDR3 nucleotides: TGTGCCAGCAGCTTCGGCCTAGCTTCCTACGAGCAGTACTTC. Translated, it gives CASSFGLASYEQYF. Filled out from reference TRBV11-2 and TRBJ2-7, the complete variable domain reads EAGVAQSPRYKIIEKRQSVAFWCNPISGHATLYWYQQILGQGPKLLIQFQNNGVVDDSQLPKDRFSAERLKGVDSTLKIQPAKLEDSAVYLCASSFGLASYEQYFGPGTRLTVT.

The rearrangement uses TRBV11-2 and TRBJ2-1, with a possible D match to TRBD2 (6 bases). V was shortened by 7 bases and J by 0 bases, with 13 bases between the two germline ends. Germline V gives CDR1 SGHAT, CDR2 FQNNGV. The CDR3 extends over 15 amino acids. DNA for the CDR3: TGTGCCAGCACTAACCTGGGGGGCTCCTACAATGAGCAGTTCTTC. This sequence encodes CASTNLGGSYNEQFF.

J is TRBJ2-5 and V is TRBV24-1; 9 bases agree with TRBD1. The length of the CDR3 is 16 residues. The germline CDR1 and CDR2 sequences are KGHDR and SFDVKD. V dropped 4 bases and J dropped 4; count of bases not matched to a gene: 9. DNA of the CDR3: TGTGCCACCAGTGAAGGAACAGGGGGCGGGAGAGAGACCCAGTACTTC. Translated: CATSEGTGGGRETQYF.

The chain links TRBV9 to TRBJ1-2; no clear D gene. CDR1 is SGDLS, CDR2 YYNGEE, per germline. This CDR3 is built from 14 residues. Trimming left V 2 bases short and J 4 bases short, with 12 bases between. The CDR3 protein is CASSVLGARYGYTF. The CDR3, as DNA: TGTGCCAGCAGCGTCCTCGGTGCCCGCTATGGCTACACCTTC.

This clone was found once. This chain connects TRBV29-1 to TRBJ1-2; D not certain. Germline V gene data show CDR1 as SQVTM and CDR2 as ANQGSEA. The CDR3 runs to 13 residues. V lost 1 base to trimming and J lost 7 bases, with 13 bases between them. In DNA form, the CDR3 reads TGCAGCGTTGAAGGCGGGGTCCTTTCTGGCTACACCTTC. It codes for CSVEGGVLSGYTF.